These 6 T cell receptor beta chains share one sample of origin, sequenced in a study of regulatory dendritic cells for organ transplantation. Sorted subsets were CFSE-labeled and cultured around five days with allogeneic dendritic cells. TCRdb's copy holds only in-frame clones and misses some; the assay was immunoSEQ multiplex PCR. The sample yields about 12,000 clones, over 85% seen once. The antigens for these receptors are not known. The sample consisted of naive CD8+ T cells from blood cultured with dendritic cells. Subset denoted: CD45RA+ naive T cells. Receptors were obtained from a human donor in good health.

As DNA, the CDR3 is TGTGCCAGCAGCTTAGGTTCGTACGAGCAGTACTTC. Translation gives CASSLGSYEQYF. The chain joins TRBV7-9 to TRBJ2-7; no reliable D call. The germline gives CDR1 SEHNR, CDR2 FQNEAQ (reference sequence). The CDR3 loop spans 12 amino acids. With 1 base removed from V and 4 bases from J, the gap between germline ends came to 5 bases.

The V gene is TRBV7-2, the J gene TRBJ2-7, with D tentatively TRBD2 (5 bases). V lost 2 bases and J 4 bases, leaving 12 bases between the germline ends. Germline loops: CDR1 SGHTA, CDR2 FQGNSA. This CDR3 has 14 residues. The CDR3 protein is CASSLLASDYEQYF. The CDR3 DNA follows: TGTGCCAGCAGCTTACTAGCATCGGATTACGAGCAGTACTTC.

The chain recombines TRBV29-1 with TRBJ2-7; D might be TRBD1 or TRBD2, each matching 5 bases. Looked up from germline, CDR1 is SQVTM and CDR2 is ANQGSEA. The length of the CDR3 is 11 residues. The V gene lost 5 bases and the J gene lost 6 bases, with 11 bases spanning the gap. The CDR3 region is CSVPEGTEQYF. In nucleotides, the CDR3 is TGCAGCGTTCCCGAAGGGACCGAGCAGTACTTC.

The chain employs TRBV7-3 and TRBJ1-2, with D possibly TRBD1 on 5 matching bases. With 6 bases removed from V and 3 bases from J, the gap between germline ends came to 11 bases. Germline assignment: CDR1 SGHTA and CDR2 FQGTGA. This CDR3 comprises 13 residues. CDR3 nucleotides: TGTGCCAGCAGAATGGGGGTGCACTATGGCTACACCTTC. The encoded protein is CASRMGVHYGYTF.

This clone has just a few counts. V and J are TRBV4-1 and TRBJ2-7; TRBD2 matches 13 bases. The trim removed 4 bases at V and 2 bases at J, leaving 2 bases unmatched. This CDR3 has 15 amino acids. Germline CDR1 is MGHRA and CDR2 is YSYEKL. CDR3 in amino acids: CASSPGTSGTYEQYF. DNA of the CDR3: TGCGCCAGCAGCCCCGGGACTAGCGGGACCTACGAGCAGTACTTC.

V is TRBV5-4 and J is TRBJ1-3; D is unclear. The CDR3 contains 15 residues. V lost 3 bases and J lost 2, with 12 bases in between. The germline CDR1 and CDR2 sequences are SGHNT and YYREEE (reference sequence). The CDR3 is CASSSREWPGNTIYF. The DNA of the CDR3 is TGTGCCAGCAGCTCAAGGGAATGGCCTGGAAACACCATATATTTT.